The 3 T cell receptor beta chains reported below all come from one sample, sequenced in a study of shared clonotypes between healthy human individuals. Naive CD8 cells comprised CD45RO-negative, CCR7-positively selected cells, excluding terminally differentiated effector memory CD45RA+ cells. Sequencing used immunoSEQ multiplex PCR; TCRdb keeps in-frame clones, though not all of them. The data show about 1,900,000 clones, with about 95% seen just once and around 1.2% held by the top ten. Input material: naive CD8+ T cells sorted from blood. The receptors derive from a man younger than 30 in good health.

The rearrangement links TRBV7-2 to TRBJ1-2; D unresolved. V gave up 6 bases and J gave up 1 base, with 15 bases separating them. Germline CDR1 SGHTA, CDR2 FQGNSA. CDR3 size: 15 residues. The CDR3, as DNA: TGTGCCAGCAGTTCAGGTCCCCAGCTTAACTATGGCTACACCTTC. Translation: CASSSGPQLNYGYTF.

DNA for the CDR3: TGTGCCAGCAGCTCCAGCACCCGACTGGCATACAATGAGCAGTTCTTC. Protein product: CASSSSTRLAYNEQFF. The chain combines TRBV7-9 with TRBJ2-1; the D is unclear. Trimming took 4 bases from V and 4 from J, leaving 17 bases between them. Per the germline V gene, CDR1 is SEHNR and CDR2 is FQNEAQ (reference sequence). This CDR3 contains 16 residues.

J is TRBJ2-7 and V is TRBV9; TRBD1 is a possible D gene (5 bases). Germline CDR1 SGDLS, CDR2 YYNGEE. With 3 bases removed from V and 1 base from J, the gap between germline ends came to 11 bases. CDR3 length: 14 amino acids. The CDR3 DNA reads as TGTGCCAGCAGCGAAGGTGACAGATCCTACGAGCAGTACTTC. It translates to CASSEGDRSYEQYF. The complete variable domain, with remaining parts taken from reference TRBV9 and TRBJ2-7, reads DSGVTQTPKHLITATGQRVTLRCSPRSGDLSVYWYQQSLDQGLQFLIQYYNGEERAKGNILERFSAQQFPDLHSELNLSSLELGDSALYFCASSEGDRSYEQYFGPGTRLTVT.